This TCR beta chain comes out of a study of cytomegalovirus exposure and HLA in healthy donors (dated by TCRdb to about 2017). A note on the overall study: The 500 to 800 repertoires of the first cohort and the roughly 120 validation repertoires were produced on the same platform, according to a later analysis. Along with the roughly 700-subject first cohort, a separate validation cohort of around 110 different subjects was used. To predict cytomegalovirus infection status, the study combined high-throughput TCR immunosequencing, statistical association of individual TCRs with disease status, and machine learning. The study was designed to test whether signatures of past pathogen exposure could be identified by cataloging public T cell receptors.

Study-wide findings and limitations: In vitro tests confirmed that a few of the cytomegalovirus-associated TCR beta chains recognize cytomegalovirus antigens. The authors suggested that the approach could potentially be extended to other disease states and immunological phenotypes. A later analysis lacked HLA typing for the validation cohort, so it scored co-occurrence in that cohort across all 110 or so repertoires. A total of 150 or so TCR beta chains were listed by the study as associated with cytomegalovirus. The classifier was reported to diagnose cytomegalovirus status with high specificity and sensitivity in both the original and validation cohorts. A later analysis found that TCRs clustered in the first cohort also tended to co-occur in the 120 or so validation repertoires, with 94% of cluster scores above 0. While some public TCRs were present in many individuals, most TCR sequences turned up only very rarely across donors.

The method behind the library was the immunoSEQ multiplex PCR assay. The authors processed their data as follows. A statistical classification framework was built for diagnosing cytomegalovirus status from the catalog of TCR beta chain sequences. The clones in this table, taken by TCRdb from immuneACCESS, are in-frame only. Not every clone is retained; where verified, under half of the shortfall comes from an unresolved V gene, and the cause of the rest is unknown. V, J and clone size were drawn from that table, and D and trimming were deduced from the DNA. The sample data list about 50,000 clones, and 93% of these were observed just once. In total, the top ten clones hold 1.5% to 2% of the sample. The donors were included in the validation cohort of 130 or so subjects, a group kept apart from the approximately 690-subject first cohort. This clone came up once. The antigen it binds to is not known. It has no much larger one-base neighbor in the sample; base qualities were not kept.

The specimen sequenced was PBMCs. The TCR originated in a woman aged 18 to 35 in good health and CMV-seropositive.

The base sequence is TGTGCCAGCAGACGAGAGATAGGGGGAGAGACCCAGTACTTC. This encodes CASRREIGGETQYF. This receptor chain uses TRBV6-5 and TRBJ2-5; a tentative D match to TRBD1 spans 6 bases. Reading from cysteine to phenylalanine, the CDR3 counts 14 amino acids. Solely the CDR3 DNA is kept, with 42 bases framed from the first base. The junction carries 15 bases between V and J, which are trimmed by 6 bases and 4 bases respectively. CDR1 and CDR2, looked up from the germline V gene, are MNHEY and SVGAGI.